Here is one TCR beta chain with its context. The antigen is unknown. J gave up 8 bases and V 2 bases, and 10 bases lay outside the gene matches. This CDR3 contains 17 residues. Germline V gene data show CDR1 as SGHVS and CDR2 as FQNEAQ. This table comes from immunoSEQ multiplex PCR, and its TCRdb copy is limited to in-frame clones, with some not included. The sample holds 120,000 to 150,000 clones, roughly 90% seen once. This record belongs to a study of T cell responses to AZD1222 COVID-19 vaccine. Study conclusions and caveats: Most donors were white British, females outnumbered males, and clonal diversity was possibly underestimated.

The sequenced sample was peripheral blood, obtained on day 0 of AZD1222 vaccination. The TCR was taken from an adult in good health. V usage is TRBV7-8 and J usage is TRBJ2-1; 12 positions agree with TRBD2. CDR3 coding DNA: TGTGCCAGCAGCTTATGGCGTCTAGCGGGAGGGGTCGATGAGCAGTTCTTC. This encodes CASSLWRLAGGVDEQFF.